This entry lists 22 T cell receptor beta chains sequenced from one sample in a study of siplizumab effects on memory and regulatory T cells. The assay was immunoSEQ multiplex PCR, and TCRdb's table has in-frame clones only and misses some. The table lists roughly 62,000 clones, approximately 95% of them singletons, with about two fifths in the top ten. Sequencing input: CD8+ T cells sorted from blood. The receptors derive from a human donor in good health.

The V and J genes are TRBV2 and TRBJ1-1, with 9 bases fitting TRBD1. From germline, CDR1 is SNHLY and CDR2 FYNNEI. After removal of 6 bases from V and 5 bases from J, the junction contained 7 bases not matched to a gene. This CDR3 is built from 14 residues. The CDR3 DNA sequence: TGTGCCAGCAGCGCTACAGGGGGCGGGACTGAAGCTTTCTTT. Protein product: CASSATGGGTEAFF.

V is TRBV5-1 and J is TRBJ2-7; a weak D match, TRBD2 (6 bases). Germline V CDR1 and CDR2: SGHRS, YFSETQ. V lost 4 bases to trimming and J lost 7 bases, with 15 bases between them. CDR3 length: 13 amino acids. CDR3 DNA sequence: TGCGCCAGCAGCCCGGGGCGGGGAGGAGAGCAGTACTTC. It codes for CASSPGRGGEQYF. The full variable domain, with the rest looked up from reference TRBV5-1 and TRBJ2-7, is KAGVTQTPRYLIKTRGQQVTLSCSPISGHRSVSWYQQTPGQGLQFLFEYFSETQRNKGNFPGRFSGRQFSNSRSEMNVSTLELGDSALYLCASSPGRGGEQYFGPGTRLTVT.

CDR3 sequence (DNA): TGTGCCAGCAGCGTAGGGAATCAGCCCCAGCATTTT. Translating it yields CASSVGNQPQHF. The chain combines TRBV9 with TRBJ1-5; no reliable D call. The germline V gene encodes CDR1 SGDLS and CDR2 YYNGEE. This CDR3 is built from 12 residues. Trimming left V 0 bases short and J 4 bases short, with 2 bases between.

V and J are TRBV12-5 and TRBJ1-3; no firm D call. Between the trimmed V and J ends, which lost 7 bases and 0 bases, there was a span of 19 bases. The CDR3 is 17 amino acids. Germline CDR1 and CDR2: LGHNT and FRNRAP. This chain's CDR3 is CASDTAQGQNSGNTIYF. The CDR3 DNA sequence: TGTGCTAGTGACACCGCTCAAGGGCAAAACTCTGGAAACACCATATATTTT.

The CDR3 sequence: CASSVGVAVHQYNEQFF. CDR3 in DNA: TGTGCCAGCAGCGTAGGAGTAGCGGTCCATCAGTACAATGAGCAGTTCTTC. V and J are TRBV9 and TRBJ2-1, with a weak D call TRBD2 (6 bases). CDR3 length equals 17 residues. The ends were cut back, 0 bases at V and 4 bases at J, with 17 bases in the middle. CDR1 SGDLS and CDR2 YYNGEE come from the germline V gene.

The chain joins TRBV9 to TRBJ1-3; D remains unclear. Germline V lookup: CDR1 SGDLS, CDR2 YYNGEE. Trimming cost V 3 bases and J 2 bases, with 6 bases left between them. The CDR3 length is 13 residues. The CDR3 DNA sequence: TGTGCCAGCAGCGCCGGGGCTGGAAACACCATATATTTT. Translated: CASSAGAGNTIYF.

This chain uses TRBV28 with TRBJ2-1; 10 nucleotides align to TRBD1. With V trimmed by 3 bases and J by 9 bases, 14 bases remained unmatched. This CDR3 region has 17 residues. Germline V gene sequence: CDR1 MDHEN, CDR2 SYDVKM. The CDR3 sequence is CASSFLDRGARTIEQFF. The CDR3 nucleotides are TGTGCCAGCAGTTTTCTGGACAGGGGGGCAAGAACAATTGAGCAGTTCTTC.

This chain joins TRBV4-1 and TRBJ2-2; D not certain. Germline-derived CDR1 and CDR2 are MGHRA and YSYEKL. V lost 7 bases to trimming and J lost 4 bases, with 16 bases between them. The CDR3 is 15 amino acids. CDR3 sequence: CASNPAWKSTGELFF. In nucleotides, the CDR3 is TGCGCCAGCAACCCCGCGTGGAAGAGCACCGGGGAGCTGTTTTTT.

J is TRBJ1-2 and V is TRBV6-6, with 9 bases that match TRBD1. This CDR3 region has 16 residues. Germline V gene sequence: CDR1 MNHNY, CDR2 SVGAGI (reference sequence). The trim removed 5 bases at V and 3 bases at J, leaving 10 bases unmatched. CDR3 loop: CASSPWTGDSDYGYTF. Here the CDR3 DNA reads TGTGCCAGCAGTCCTTGGACAGGGGACTCTGACTATGGCTACACCTTC.

Notes on this clone: The same CDR3 also results from other DNA sequences found in this sample. The chain combines TRBV7-8 with TRBJ1-3; D is uncertain. Trimming stripped 9 bases from V and 3 bases from J, with 12 bases between. Germline-derived CDR1 and CDR2 are SGHVS and FQNEAQ. This CDR3 comprises 13 residues. The CDR3 reads CASSPVNGNTIYF. CDR3 bases: TGTGCCAGTAGCCCAGTTAATGGAAACACCATATATTTT.

The chain is built from TRBV7-6 and TRBJ2-1; 10 nucleotides match TRBD1. CDR3 length: 17 amino acids. Germline V gives CDR1 SGHVS, CDR2 FNYEAQ. Trimming took 0 bases from V and 1 from J; bases not matched to a gene: 3. The DNA for the CDR3 is TGTGCCAGCAGCTTAGCGCGGGGACAGGGGTCCTACAATGAGCAGTTCTTC. It codes for CASSLARGQGSYNEQFF.

J is TRBJ1-2 and V is TRBV9, with D maybe TRBD1 (6 bases). The CDR3 consists of 15 residues. Germline CDR1 SGDLS, CDR2 YYNGEE. The ends were cut back, 1 base at V and 3 bases at J, with 13 bases in the middle. CDR3 nucleotide sequence: TGTGCCAGCAGCGTAACGATCGGGACATACTATGGCTACACCTTC. As protein: CASSVTIGTYYGYTF.

This chain uses TRBV11-2 with TRBJ2-1, with TRBD1 matching over 11 bases. V lost 5 bases, J lost 4 bases, and 4 bases stayed unmatched. The CDR3 contains 15 residues. Germline CDR1 SGHAT, CDR2 FQNNGV. The CDR3 region has the DNA TGTGCCAGCAGCCCGGGACAGGGGGTGTACAATGAGCAGTTCTTC. Its translation is CASSPGQGVYNEQFF. Filled out from reference TRBV11-2 and TRBJ2-1, the complete variable domain reads EAGVAQSPRYKIIEKRQSVAFWCNPISGHATLYWYQQILGQGPKLLIQFQNNGVVDDSQLPKDRFSAERLKGVDSTLKIQPAKLEDSAVYLCASSPGQGVYNEQFFGPGTRLTVL.

This sequence joins TRBV19 and TRBJ2-1; no definite D call. Germline lookup yields CDR1 LNHDA and CDR2 SQIVND (reference sequence). V shed 6 bases and J shed 0 bases, with 6 bases lying between them. This CDR3 has 13 amino acids. The DNA of the CDR3 is TGTGCCAGTAGGGTGAGCTCCTACAATGAGCAGTTCTTC. Its translation is CASRVSSYNEQFF. The complete variable domain, with remaining parts taken from reference TRBV19 and TRBJ2-1, reads DGGITQSPKYLFRKEGQNVTLSCEQNLNHDAMYWYRQDPGQGLRLIYYSQIVNDFQKGDIAEGYSVSREKKESFPLTVTSAQKNPTAFYLCASRVSSYNEQFFGPGTRLTVL.

The V gene is TRBV7-3, the J gene TRBJ2-1; D remains ambiguous. This CDR3 contains 14 residues. Per the germline V gene, CDR1 is SGHTA and CDR2 is FQGTGA. V lost 2 bases to trimming and J lost 4 bases, with 9 bases between them. The CDR3 DNA reads TGTGCCAGCAGCTTAGATGCGGTGTACAATGAGCAGTTCTTC. Amino acids: CASSLDAVYNEQFF.

This sequence joins TRBV6-4 and TRBJ2-3; 8 nucleotides match TRBD2. V shed 4 bases and J 0 bases; nucleotides not matched to a gene: 0. This CDR3 region has 14 residues. Germline CDR1 is MRHNA and CDR2 is SNTAGT. This CDR3 is CASSASGSTDTQYF. The CDR3 DNA sequence: TGTGCCAGCAGTGCTAGCGGGAGCACAGATACGCAGTATTTT.

The CDR3 region is CASGDRDTDTQYF. The DNA of the CDR3 is TGTGCCAGCGGAGACAGGGACACAGATACGCAGTATTTT. The chain recombines TRBV6-5 with TRBJ2-3; TRBD1 aligns across 7 bases. CDR3 size: 13 residues. V trimming: 8 bases; J trimming: 2 bases; junction bases outside the gene matches: 4. CDR1 and CDR2 from the germline V gene are MNHEY and SVGAGI.

The chain has TRBV7-2 and TRBJ2-1; D gene unclear. Trimming cost V 4 bases and J 5 bases, with 12 bases left between them. Germline lookup yields CDR1 SGHTA and CDR2 FQGNSA. This CDR3 region has 14 residues. The chain's CDR3 is CASSSISENNEQFF. The CDR3 DNA reads TGTGCCAGCAGCTCAATAAGCGAGAACAATGAGCAGTTCTTC.

This rearrangement joins TRBV7-2 to TRBJ2-2; D unclear. V lost 3 bases and J 2 bases, leaving 7 bases between the germline ends. CDR1 is SGHTA, CDR2 FQGNSA, per germline. This CDR3 spans 14 amino acids. As DNA, the CDR3 is TGTGCCAGCAGCTTCGGCATAAACACCGGGGAGCTGTTTTTT. Amino acids: CASSFGINTGELFF.

This clone has only one observation. The CDR3 reads CASSEGGASGTNEEQFF. The DNA of the CDR3 is TGTGCCAGCAGCGAGGGGGGAGCTAGCGGGACCAATGAGGAGCAGTTCTTC. This chain uses TRBV9 with TRBJ2-1; TRBD2 aligns across 9 bases. This CDR3 is built from 17 residues. The V segment lost 3 bases and the J segment 10 bases; nucleotides outside the gene matches: 17. Germline V lookup: CDR1 SGDLS, CDR2 YYNGEE. Based on the CDR3 plus reference TRBV9 and TRBJ2-1, the full variable domain is DSGVTQTPKHLITATGQRVTLRCSPRSGDLSVYWYQQSLDQGLQFLIQYYNGEERAKGNILERFSAQQFPDLHSELNLSSLELGDSALYFCASSEGGASGTNEEQFFGPGTRLTVL.

The V call is TRBV25-1, the J call TRBJ2-7; 12 bases line up with TRBD1. Germline CDR1 and CDR2: MGHDK and SYGVNS. The CDR3 consists of 13 residues. The junction had 2 bases not matched to a gene; V was cut back by 6 bases and J by 5 bases. Here the CDR3 reads CASRGQGAHEQYF. In nucleotides, the CDR3 is TGTGCCAGCAGGGGACAGGGGGCCCACGAGCAGTACTTC.

The gene calls are TRBV13 and TRBJ2-7; weak D call: TRBD2 (6 bases). The CDR3 extends over 15 amino acids. Trimming stripped 5 bases from V and 3 bases from J, with 17 bases between. From germline, CDR1 is PRHDT and CDR2 FYEKMQ (reference sequence). CDR3 amino acids: CASSHSGRGYYEQYF. CDR3 DNA sequence: TGTGCCAGCAGCCACTCCGGGAGAGGGTACTACGAGCAGTACTTC.